Presented here are 31 T cell receptor beta chains from one specimen sequenced in a study of blood T cell repertoires in COVID-19. Some clones are missing from TCRdb's copy, which holds only in-frame ones; the method was immunoSEQ multiplex PCR. The table shows about 68,000 clones, with more than 60% occurring only once. Sequences were obtained from peripheral blood. The source of these receptors is a human donor in a cohort sampled during active COVID-19.

This clone was seen once. The chain employs TRBV6-2 or TRBV6-3 and TRBJ2-2; D unresolved. Trimming removed 1 base from V and 6 bases from J, with 9 bases in between. The CDR3 is 14 amino acids. The germline V gene encodes CDR1 MNHEY and CDR2 SVGEGT. CDR3 nucleotides: TGTGCCAGCAGTTACTTCCTGGCGGCCGGGGAGCTGTTTTTT. Translated: CASSYFLAAGELFF.

The chain has TRBV2 and TRBJ2-3, with 9 bases matching TRBD2. The V and J ends lost 7 bases and 4 bases, in that order; junction bases with no gene match: 6. CDR3 size: 14 residues. The germline V gene encodes CDR1 SNHLY and CDR2 FYNNEI. This chain's CDR3 is CASKAGGRPDTQYF. CDR3 bases: TGTGCCAGCAAAGCGGGAGGTCGCCCAGATACGCAGTATTTT.

CDR3 nucleotides: TGTGCCAGCAGTTTTACAGGGGCCCGCTCCTACAATGAGCAGTTCTTC. It translates to CASSFTGARSYNEQFF. The chain recombines TRBV28 with TRBJ2-1; 7 bases agree with TRBD1. The V gene's germline CDR1 is MDHEN and CDR2 SYDVKM. This CDR3 is built from 16 residues. V lost 3 bases to trimming and J lost 0 bases; unmatched junction nucleotides: 5.

The V call is TRBV27, the J call TRBJ2-7; TRBD2 agrees at 15 bases. The V gene's germline CDR1 is MNHEY and CDR2 SMNVEV (reference sequence). The CDR3 is made up of 16 amino acids. V was clipped by 7 bases and J by 4 bases; unmatched bases: 8. The CDR3 coding sequence is TGTGCCAGCAAACCGGGACTAGCGGGAGGACCGTACGAGCAGTACTTC. Translation gives CASKPGLAGGPYEQYF.

This clone appeared a single time. The rearrangement links TRBV27 to TRBJ1-6; D possibly corresponds to TRBD1 (6 bases). The CDR3 runs 14 residues. The germline CDR1 and CDR2 sequences are MNHEY and SMNVEV (reference sequence). Trimming took off 4 bases at V and 7 bases at J, with 11 bases between the two ends. DNA for the CDR3: TGTGCCAGCAGTTCTTGGACAGACAATTCACCCCTCCACTTT. Translated: CASSSWTDNSPLHF.

The chain employs TRBV3-1 (or the pseudogene TRBV3-2) and TRBJ1-2, with TRBD1 matching 8 bases. V lost 4 bases and J lost 5; bases outside the gene matches: 12. The CDR3 has 16 residues. CDR1 LGHDT and CDR2 YNNKEL come from the germline V gene (reference sequence). The CDR3 nucleotides are TGTGCCAGCAGCCCCAGGGGTCAGGGGGCTTTTTATGGCTACACCTTC. As protein: CASSPRGQGAFYGYTF.

The V gene is TRBV7-2, the J gene TRBJ2-1; perhaps TRBD1 as D (5 bases). This CDR3 contains 18 residues. Germline-derived CDR1 and CDR2 are SGHTA and FQGNSA. Trimming took off 1 base at V and 0 bases at J, with 16 bases between the two ends. The DNA for the CDR3 is TGTGCCAGCAGCTTAGGCCTCCAGGGTATCGGCTCCTACAATGAGCAGTTCTTC. Amino acids: CASSLGLQGIGSYNEQFF.

This clone was recorded once. The chain couples TRBV5-4 to TRBJ2-1; TRBD2 aligns across 8 bases. The CDR3 loop spans 16 amino acids. Germline CDR1 reads SGHNT; CDR2 reads YYREEE (reference sequence). The ends lost 3 bases at V and 5 bases at J; junction bases unmatched: 10. The CDR3 coding sequence is TGTGCCAGCAGCTCGGGAAGCGGGAGAGGGAACAATGAGCAGTTCTTC. This codes for CASSSGSGRGNNEQFF. The full variable domain, in which reference TRBV5-4 and TRBJ2-1 provide the parts outside the CDR3, is ETGVTQSPTHLIKTRGQQVTLRCSSQSGHNTVSWYQQALGQGPQFIFQYYREEENGRGNFPPRFSGLQFPNYSSELNVNALELDDSALYLCASSSGSGRGNNEQFFGPGTRLTVL.

This clone has only a few counts. This chain uses TRBV5-6 with TRBJ2-1, with 9 bases fitting TRBD2. V lost 2 bases, J lost 9 bases, and 9 bases stayed unmatched. The CDR3 totals 15 residues. CDR1 is SGHDT, CDR2 YYEEEE, per germline. DNA for the CDR3: TGTGCCAGCAGCTTTGCGGCGGGGGGGCTTGGTGAGCAGTTCTTC. Translated: CASSFAAGGLGEQFF.

The V and J genes are TRBV19 and TRBJ2-7, with 8 bases aligning to TRBD1. The CDR3 spans 13 residues. V was clipped by 6 bases and J by 4 bases; unmatched bases: 5. Germline CDR1 is LNHDA and CDR2 is SQIVND (reference sequence). Here the CDR3 reads CASSRTGQYEQYF. The CDR3 coding sequence is TGTGCCAGTAGCCGGACAGGGCAATACGAGCAGTACTTC.

This clone occurred a few times. V is TRBV5-4 and J is TRBJ1-6, with D possibly matching TRBD1 (6 bases). Trimming removed 5 bases at V and 6 bases at J, with 12 bases between. Germline V lookup: CDR1 SGHNT, CDR2 YYREEE (reference sequence). This CDR3 has 14 amino acids. The CDR3 region has the DNA TGTGCCAGCAGATTCGACAGGAGTAATTCACCCCTCCACTTT. It encodes CASRFDRSNSPLHF.

The chain has TRBV11-2 and TRBJ2-4, with 7 bases that match TRBD1. CDR1 and CDR2 from the germline V gene are SGHAT and FQNNGV. V lost 5 bases and J lost 7; bases outside the gene matches: 8. The CDR3 runs to 14 residues. CDR3 in amino acids: CASSAGTDRNIQYF. The DNA for the CDR3 is TGTGCCAGCAGCGCTGGGACAGACCGGAACATTCAGTACTTC.

This clone has only a few counts. The gene calls are TRBV7-9 and TRBJ2-7, with D possibly matching TRBD1 (6 bases). The germline V gene has CDR1 SEHNR and CDR2 FQNEAQ (reference sequence). Trimming took 2 bases from V and 0 from J, leaving 17 bases between them. CDR3 length equals 17 residues. CDR3 DNA sequence: TGTGCCAGCAGCTTATCCCGGACAGTTGAAAGCTCCTACGAGCAGTACTTC. Translating it yields CASSLSRTVESSYEQYF.

V and J are TRBV28 and TRBJ2-7; 9 bases align to TRBD1. V lost 6 bases, J lost 4 bases, and 10 bases stayed unmatched. The CDR3 is 15 residues long. Germline-derived CDR1 and CDR2 are MDHEN and SYDVKM. The CDR3 region is CASSSAGTGRYEQYF. The CDR3 DNA reads as TGTGCCAGCAGCAGCGCCGGGACAGGGCGGTACGAGCAGTACTTC.

The CDR3 here is CSVTQGTSNQPQHF. For the CDR3, the DNA is TGCAGCGTGACACAGGGAACAAGCAATCAGCCCCAGCATTTT. The rearrangement links TRBV29-1 to TRBJ1-5; D is perhaps TRBD1 (6 bases). This CDR3 region has 14 residues. V gave up 6 bases and J gave up 1 base, with 13 bases separating them. Germline V gene data show CDR1 as SQVTM and CDR2 as ANQGSEA.

The chain employs TRBV10-3 and TRBJ2-2; 7 positions agree with TRBD1. This CDR3 is 16 amino acids long. Per the germline V gene, CDR1 is ENHRY and CDR2 is SYGVKD. The J segment lost 4 bases and the V segment lost 6 bases, leaving 11 bases of the junction unmatched. The CDR3 DNA reads as TGTGCCATCAGGGGGCAGGCAGGGGGTTTCACCGGGGAGCTGTTTTTT. Its protein product is CAIRGQAGGFTGELFF.

This clone was detected only once. Here the CDR3 DNA reads TGTGCCAGCAGTTACCATCAGGTCTCCTACGAGCAGTACTTC. Its translation is CASSYHQVSYEQYF. The rearrangement links TRBV6-2 or TRBV6-3 to TRBJ2-7; unclear D gene. The V and J ends lost 2 bases and 0 bases respectively, with 8 bases between them. Germline V gene lookup returns CDR1 MNHEY and CDR2 SVGEGT. The CDR3 covers 14 residues.

V is TRBV5-1 and J is TRBJ2-7; 10 bases agree with TRBD1. CDR3 size: 15 residues. The germline V gene has CDR1 SGHRS and CDR2 YFSETQ. Trimming at V came to 4 bases and at J to 4 bases, leaving 8 bases not matched to a gene. DNA for the CDR3: TGCGCCAGCAGCACAACACCGGGACAGGGGTACGAGCAGTACTTC. Translated: CASSTTPGQGYEQYF.

This clone came up once. This chain joins TRBV11-2 and TRBJ1-1; weak D call: TRBD1 (6 bases). CDR1 and CDR2 (germline): SGHAT, FQNNGV. V dropped 0 bases and J dropped 7 bases, with 15 bases sitting between them. There are 15 residues in the CDR3. The CDR3 region is CASSLDGGHRFEAFF. The DNA for the CDR3 is TGTGCCAGCAGCTTAGATGGGGGACACCGGTTTGAAGCTTTCTTT.

J is TRBJ2-1 and V is TRBV18; 8 bases map to TRBD2. This CDR3 has 16 residues. Trimming cost V 0 bases and J 5 bases; bases outside gene matches: 6. Germline CDR1 KGHSH, CDR2 LQKENI. CDR3 in amino acids: CASSPPSGSIDNEQFF. The CDR3 DNA follows: TGTGCCAGCTCACCACCAAGCGGGAGCATCGACAATGAGCAGTTCTTC.

The chain uses TRBV9 and TRBJ2-1; possibly TRBD2 for D (5 bases). Trimming pared 0 bases from V and 6 bases from J, leaving 13 bases between. The CDR3 consists of 15 residues. Germline CDR1 SGDLS, CDR2 YYNGEE. In DNA form, the CDR3 reads TGTGCCAGCAGCGTAGTGGAGACTACCATCAATGAGCAGTTCTTC. Translated: CASSVVETTINEQFF.

The genes are TRBV7-9 and TRBJ2-3; D might be TRBD1 (5 bases). Trimming took 2 bases from V and 1 from J, leaving 10 bases between them. The germline CDR1 and CDR2 sequences are SEHNR and FQNEAQ (reference sequence). The CDR3 spans 15 residues. The CDR3 is CASSLNQGGTDTQYF. CDR3 sequence (DNA): TGTGCCAGCAGCTTAAACCAGGGCGGCACAGATACGCAGTATTTT.

The J gene is TRBJ2-3, the V gene TRBV30; 9 nucleotides match TRBD2. J was trimmed by 3 bases and V by 8 bases; bases with no gene match: 3. The CDR3 sequence is 12 residues long. The germline gives CDR1 GTSNPN, CDR2 SVGIG (reference sequence). DNA of the CDR3: TGTGCCGGCCTAGCGGGGACAGATACGCAGTATTTT. Residues: CAGLAGTDTQYF.

This clone was recorded once. The chain has TRBV29-1 and TRBJ2-5, with 9 nucleotides matching TRBD2. Germline V gene lookup returns CDR1 SQVTM and CDR2 ANQGSEA. This CDR3 contains 14 residues. CDR3 bases: TGCAGTGGGGGAGTAGCGGGGGCCCAAGAGACCCAGTACTTC. Translating it yields CSGGVAGAQETQYF.

V usage is TRBV3-1 (or the pseudogene TRBV3-2) and J usage is TRBJ1-2; 7 bases map to TRBD1. Germline loops: CDR1 LGHDT, CDR2 YNNKEL (reference sequence). V was pared by 0 bases and J by 8 bases, with 9 bases of the junction left unmatched. This CDR3 contains 15 residues. The CDR3 sequence is CASSQDLGGSLGYTF. DNA for the CDR3: TGTGCCAGCAGCCAAGACCTAGGGGGCTCCTTAGGCTACACCTTC.

In DNA, the CDR3 is TGTGCCAGCAGCCAAGCCGTCCAGGACACTGAAGCTTTCTTT. Amino acids: CASSQAVQDTEAFF. This chain connects TRBV3-1 (or the pseudogene TRBV3-2) to TRBJ1-1; no reliable D call. CDR1 and CDR2 from the germline V gene are LGHDT and YNNKEL (reference sequence). CDR3 size: 14 residues. V shed 1 base and J shed 3 bases, with 9 bases lying between them.

This clone has only a few counts. This chain links TRBV27 with TRBJ2-7; weak D call: TRBD1 (6 bases). V dropped 8 bases and J dropped 0 bases, with 11 bases sitting between them. Germline CDR1 is MNHEY and CDR2 is SMNVEV (reference sequence). The CDR3 length is 13 residues. Here the CDR3 reads CASGGTNSYEQYF. The DNA of the CDR3 is TGTGCCAGCGGGGGCACCAACTCCTACGAGCAGTACTTC.

The V and J genes are TRBV7-2 and TRBJ2-1; unclear D gene. Germline-derived CDR1 and CDR2 are SGHTA and FQGNSA. Between the trimmed V and J ends, which lost 1 base and 9 bases, there was a span of 13 bases. The CDR3 is 14 residues long. The CDR3 region has the DNA TGTGCCAGCAGCTTAGGTACCTCCCTCGGTGAGCAGTTCTTC. It codes for CASSLGTSLGEQFF.

The rearrangement links TRBV11-2 to TRBJ2-2; 7 nucleotides agree with TRBD1. This CDR3 spans 15 amino acids. V shed 5 bases, J shed 3 bases, and the junction held 6 bases outside the gene matches. Germline V CDR1 and CDR2: SGHAT, FQNNGV. The CDR3 bases are TGTGCCAGCAGCCCCGACAGGGAATACACCGGGGAGCTGTTTTTT. Amino acid sequence: CASSPDREYTGELFF.

The chain joins TRBV19 to TRBJ2-1; D is perhaps TRBD2 (7 bases). The CDR3 covers 14 residues. The germline CDR1 and CDR2 sequences are LNHDA and SQIVND (reference sequence). Trimming pared 10 bases from V and 7 bases from J, leaving 20 bases between. In DNA, the CDR3 is TGTGCCACCATGTTTGGGGGGGCATCTAATGAGCAGTTCTTC. It specifies CATMFGGASNEQFF.

The chain joins TRBV28 to TRBJ2-4; D not certain. V lost 2 bases and J lost 5, with 16 bases in between. CDR3 length: 16 residues. Per the germline V gene, CDR1 is MDHEN and CDR2 is SYDVKM. The CDR3 nucleotides read TGTGCCAGCAGTTTAAGTGAGGCGGCCCGGCAAAACATTCAGTACTTC. The encoded protein is CASSLSEAARQNIQYF.